These T cell receptor beta chains were read from a single sample in a study of cytomegalovirus exposure and HLA in healthy donors. Assay: immunoSEQ multiplex PCR; the TCRdb copy retains only in-frame clones and omits some. Recorded for this sample: some 120,000 clones. Sequencing used PBMCs. The receptor source for this set is a man younger than 35 in good health and CMV-seronegative. Both conserved end residues are part of each CDR3. Fields, in order: D gene, J gene, V gene, CDR3 DNA, CDR3 protein. A D gene is named only where the DNA matches it firmly.

d_gene: NA
j_gene: TRBJ2-1
v_gene: TRBV7-9
CDR3nt: TGTGCCAGCAGCTTAGTCTCCAATGAGCAGTTCTTC
CDR3aa: CASSLVSNEQFF

d_gene: TRBD2
j_gene: TRBJ2-1
v_gene: TRBV9
CDR3nt: TGTGCCAGCAGCGGTCGGACTAGCGGGACGGATGAGCAGTTCTTC
CDR3aa: CASSGRTSGTDEQFF

d_gene: TRBD1
j_gene: TRBJ1-2
v_gene: TRBV6-6
CDR3nt: TGTGCCAGCAGACACGACAGGGCTCCATTCAACTATGGCTACACCTTC
CDR3aa: CASRHDRAPFNYGYTF

d_gene: NA
j_gene: TRBJ1-1
v_gene: TRBV13
CDR3nt: TGTGCCAGCAGCTTAGTTGTTGGTTGGCCCACTGAAGCTTTCTTT
CDR3aa: CASSLVVGWPTEAFF

d_gene: NA
j_gene: TRBJ2-1
v_gene: TRBV6-5
CDR3nt: TGTGCCAGCAGTTACGCCGGGACATATGAGCAGTTCTTC
CDR3aa: CASSYAGTYEQFF

d_gene: TRBD2
j_gene: TRBJ2-7
v_gene: TRBV11-2
CDR3nt: TGTGCCAGCAGCTCCAGTTTGTTAGCGGGAGTTGGCTCCTACGAGCAGTACTTC
CDR3aa: CASSSSLLAGVGSYEQYF

d_gene: NA
j_gene: TRBJ2-2
v_gene: TRBV5-1
CDR3nt: TGCGCCAGCAGTCCCGGGACTGCGAACACCGGGGAGCTGTTTTTT
CDR3aa: CASSPGTANTGELFF

d_gene: NA
j_gene: TRBJ2-7
v_gene: TRBV27
CDR3nt: TGTGCCAGCAGTTTACAGGGGTTTAAGGAGCAGTACTTC
CDR3aa: CASSLQGFKEQYF

d_gene: NA
j_gene: TRBJ1-5
v_gene: TRBV6-6
CDR3nt: TGTGCCAGCAGTCCCACAGGATCCTATCAGCCCCAGCATTTT
CDR3aa: CASSPTGSYQPQHF

d_gene: TRBD2
j_gene: TRBJ2-3
v_gene: TRBV7-2
CDR3nt: TGTGCCAGCAGCTTAGGGGCGGGAGGATCAGATACGCAGTATTTT
CDR3aa: CASSLGAGGSDTQYF

d_gene: TRBD1
j_gene: TRBJ1-3
v_gene: TRBV11-3
CDR3nt: TGTGCCAGCAGCTTAGGTTCGTGGGGACAGAAGGCGGACACCATATATTTT
CDR3aa: CASSLGSWGQKADTIYF

d_gene: TRBD1
j_gene: TRBJ2-2
v_gene: TRBV6-1
CDR3nt: TGTGCCAGCAGGACAGGGTTGGAGACCGGGGAGCTGTTTTTT
CDR3aa: CASRTGLETGELFF

d_gene: NA
j_gene: TRBJ1-1
v_gene: TRBV7-6
CDR3nt: TGTGCCAGCAGCTCCAGGGATATGAACACTGAAGCTTTCTTT
CDR3aa: CASSSRDMNTEAFF

d_gene: TRBD1
j_gene: TRBJ1-1
v_gene: TRBV28
CDR3nt: TGTGCCAGCAGTAACAGGGGACGCGAAGCTTTCTTT
CDR3aa: CASSNRGREAFF

d_gene: NA
j_gene: TRBJ1-5
v_gene: TRBV12-5
CDR3nt: TGTGCTAGTGGCCAGGGCCTTGGGAATCAGCCCCAGCATTTT
CDR3aa: CASGQGLGNQPQHF

d_gene: TRBD1
j_gene: TRBJ2-7
v_gene: TRBV5-6
CDR3nt: TGTGCCAGCAGTAAGAGGGGGCTTGCCGAGCAGTACTTC
CDR3aa: CASSKRGLAEQYF

d_gene: TRBD1
j_gene: TRBJ2-7
v_gene: TRBV11-2
CDR3nt: TGTGCCAGCAGCGTCGGACAGGGTGCCTACGAGCAGTACTTC
CDR3aa: CASSVGQGAYEQYF

d_gene: TRBD2
j_gene: TRBJ2-5
v_gene: TRBV27
CDR3nt: TGTGCCAGCAGTTTGGATTACGGGGGGGGGACCCAGTACTTC
CDR3aa: CASSLDYGGGTQYF

d_gene: NA
j_gene: TRBJ2-2
v_gene: TRBV6-4
CDR3nt: TGTGCCAGCAGGCCAGGTCCGGAACCTGGGGAGCTGTTTTTT
CDR3aa: CASRPGPEPGELFF

d_gene: TRBD1
j_gene: TRBJ1-2
v_gene: TRBV28
CDR3nt: TGTGCCAGCAGTCCTCAGGGGGTAGGCTATGGCTACACCTTC
CDR3aa: CASSPQGVGYGYTF

d_gene: NA
j_gene: TRBJ2-3
v_gene: TRBV18
CDR3nt: TGTGCCAGCTCACCCTACACAGATACGCAGTATTTT
CDR3aa: CASSPYTDTQYF

d_gene: TRBD1
j_gene: TRBJ1-5
v_gene: TRBV19
CDR3nt: TGTGCCAGTAGTATCCGGGGACAGGGAGAAGGGCAGCCCCAGCATTTT
CDR3aa: CASSIRGQGEGQPQHF

d_gene: NA
j_gene: TRBJ2-7
v_gene: TRBV13
CDR3nt: TGTGCCAGCAGCCTTAGGGGGATGAGAGCCGAGCAGTACTTC
CDR3aa: CASSLRGMRAEQYF

d_gene: TRBD1
j_gene: TRBJ2-1
v_gene: TRBV18
CDR3nt: TGTGCCAGCTCACCACGGACAGGGAATAGGAATGAGCAGTTCTTC
CDR3aa: CASSPRTGNRNEQFF